Listed here is a single T cell receptor beta chain. Its antigen is not identified. Germline CDR1 SGHRS, CDR2 YFSETQ. CDR3 size: 14 residues. The trim removed 4 bases at V and 4 bases at J, leaving 7 bases unmatched. The sample is drawn from a study of memory CD4+ T cells and cytomegalovirus serostatus. Overall study: Of the healthy Belgian adults, under 10 were CMV seropositive and 24 seronegative.

Single viable CD3+CD4+CD8-CD45RO+ cells were sorted as the memory CD4+ T cells. Study results and caveats: Of 164 reported CMV TCRbeta sequences, some 70 were found in memory CD4+ repertoires.

Generated by immunoSEQ multiplex PCR, the TCRdb table keeps only in-frame clones and is missing some. The sample records 60,000 to 70,000 clones, about 75% being singletons. The receptor comes from an adult in good health and CMV-seropositive. The chain joins TRBV5-1 to TRBJ2-5, with 7 bases lining up with TRBD1. The source material was memory CD4+ T cells from blood. Here the CDR3 reads CASSDDRAGETQYF. CDR3 in DNA: TGCGCCAGCAGCGACGACAGGGCGGGAGAGACCCAGTACTTC.